This T cell receptor beta chain is from a study of T cells in localized non-small cell lung cancer. Study-wide results and limits: Only one tumor region was sequenced, so heterogeneity remains possible. Highest T cell clonality was seen in uninvolved adjacent lung, surpassing that measured in tumor. Appearing in adjacent lung were a median roughly 60 of the top 100 tumor clones. Longer survival (overall) was linked to higher T cell density in blood.

To note about this clone: Antigen specificity is unknown.

Profiling relied on immunoSEQ multiplex PCR, and the TCRdb table lists in-frame clones only, not all of them. This table holds tens of thousands of clones, around three quarters found once. This CDR3 region has 14 residues. Germline-derived CDR1 and CDR2 are SGHAT and FQNNGV. After removal of 5 bases from V and 4 bases from J, the junction contained 4 bases not matched to a gene. The sample in question was PBMCs, obtained before any cancer treatment. This TCR was recovered from a woman aged 40-69 years with stage II lung adenocarcinoma. V usage is TRBV11-2 and J usage is TRBJ1-5; the match to TRBD1 covers 8 bases. The CDR3 loop is CASSGGTGNQPQHF. The CDR3 DNA reads as TGTGCCAGCAGCGGGGGGACAGGAAATCAGCCCCAGCATTTT. Complete variable domain (other parts from reference TRBV11-2 and TRBJ1-5): EAGVAQSPRYKIIEKRQSVAFWCNPISGHATLYWYQQILGQGPKLLIQFQNNGVVDDSQLPKDRFSAERLKGVDSTLKIQPAKLEDSAVYLCASSGGTGNQPQHFGDGTRLSIL.